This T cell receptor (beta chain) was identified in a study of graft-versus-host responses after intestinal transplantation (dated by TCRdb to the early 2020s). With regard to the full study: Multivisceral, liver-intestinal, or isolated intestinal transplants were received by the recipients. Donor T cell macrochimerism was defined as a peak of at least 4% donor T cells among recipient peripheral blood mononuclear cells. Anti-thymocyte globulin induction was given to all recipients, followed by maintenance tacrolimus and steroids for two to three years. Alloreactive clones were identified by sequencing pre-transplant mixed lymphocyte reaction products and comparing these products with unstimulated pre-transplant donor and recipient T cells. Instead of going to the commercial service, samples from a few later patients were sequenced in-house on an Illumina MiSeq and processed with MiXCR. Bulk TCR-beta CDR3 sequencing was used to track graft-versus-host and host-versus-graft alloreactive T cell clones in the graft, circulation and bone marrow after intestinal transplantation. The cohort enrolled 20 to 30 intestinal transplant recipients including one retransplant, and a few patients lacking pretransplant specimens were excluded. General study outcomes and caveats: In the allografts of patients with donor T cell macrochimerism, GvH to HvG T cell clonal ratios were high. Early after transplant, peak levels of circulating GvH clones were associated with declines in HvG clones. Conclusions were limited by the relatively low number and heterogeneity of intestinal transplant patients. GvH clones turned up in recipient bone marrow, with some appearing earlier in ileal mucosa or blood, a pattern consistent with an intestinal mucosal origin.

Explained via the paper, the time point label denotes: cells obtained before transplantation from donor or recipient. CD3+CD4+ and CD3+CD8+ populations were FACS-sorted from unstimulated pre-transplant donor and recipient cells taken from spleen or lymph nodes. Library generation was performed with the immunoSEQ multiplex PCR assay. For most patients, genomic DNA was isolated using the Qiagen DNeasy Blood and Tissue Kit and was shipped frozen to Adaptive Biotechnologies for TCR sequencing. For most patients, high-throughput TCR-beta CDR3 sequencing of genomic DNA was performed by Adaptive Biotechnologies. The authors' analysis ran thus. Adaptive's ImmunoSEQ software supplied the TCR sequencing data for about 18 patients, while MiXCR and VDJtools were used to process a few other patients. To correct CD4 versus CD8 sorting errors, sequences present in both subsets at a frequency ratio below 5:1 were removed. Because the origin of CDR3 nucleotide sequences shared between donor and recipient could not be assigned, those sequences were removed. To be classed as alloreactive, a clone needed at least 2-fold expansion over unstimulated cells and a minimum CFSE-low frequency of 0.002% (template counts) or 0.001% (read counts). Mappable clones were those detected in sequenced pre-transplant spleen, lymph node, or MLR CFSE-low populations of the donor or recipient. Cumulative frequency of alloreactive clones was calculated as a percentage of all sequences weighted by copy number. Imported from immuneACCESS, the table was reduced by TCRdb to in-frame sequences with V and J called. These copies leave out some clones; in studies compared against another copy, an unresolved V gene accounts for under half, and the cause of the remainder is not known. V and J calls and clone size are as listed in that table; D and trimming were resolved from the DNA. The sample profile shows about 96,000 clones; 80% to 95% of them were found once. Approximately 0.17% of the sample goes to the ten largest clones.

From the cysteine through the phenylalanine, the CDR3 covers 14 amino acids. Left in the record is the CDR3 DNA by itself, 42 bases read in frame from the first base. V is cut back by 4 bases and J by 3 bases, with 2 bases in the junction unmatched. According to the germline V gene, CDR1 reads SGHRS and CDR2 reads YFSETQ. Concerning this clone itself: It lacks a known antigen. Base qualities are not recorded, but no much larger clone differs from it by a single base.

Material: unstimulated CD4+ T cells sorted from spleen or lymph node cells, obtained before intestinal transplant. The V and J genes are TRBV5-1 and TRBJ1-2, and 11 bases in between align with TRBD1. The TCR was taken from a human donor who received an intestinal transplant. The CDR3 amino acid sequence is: CASSRGQGDYGYTF. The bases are TGCGCCAGCAGCAGGGGACAGGGGGACTATGGCTACACCTTC.